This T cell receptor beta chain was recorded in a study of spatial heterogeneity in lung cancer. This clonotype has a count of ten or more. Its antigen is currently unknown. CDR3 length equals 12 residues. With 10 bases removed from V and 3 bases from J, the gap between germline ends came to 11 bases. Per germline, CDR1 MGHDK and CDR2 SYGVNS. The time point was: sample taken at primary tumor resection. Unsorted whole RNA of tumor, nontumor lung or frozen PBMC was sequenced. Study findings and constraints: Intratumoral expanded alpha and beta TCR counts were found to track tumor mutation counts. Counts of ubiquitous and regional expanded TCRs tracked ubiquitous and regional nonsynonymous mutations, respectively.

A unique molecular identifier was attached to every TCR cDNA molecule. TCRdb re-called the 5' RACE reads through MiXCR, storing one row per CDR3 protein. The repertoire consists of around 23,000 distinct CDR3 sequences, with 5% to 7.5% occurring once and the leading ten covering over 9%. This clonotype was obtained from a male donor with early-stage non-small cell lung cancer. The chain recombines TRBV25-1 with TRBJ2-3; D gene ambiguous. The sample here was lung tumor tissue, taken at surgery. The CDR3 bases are TGTGCCACCTTAGCTGCAACAGATACGCAGTATTTT. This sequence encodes CATLAATDTQYF.